This T cell receptor beta chain emerged from a study of spatial heterogeneity in lung cancer. The time point here: blood at routine non-recurrence follow-up after resection. Each TCR cDNA molecule bore a unique molecular identifier. TCRdb passed the 5' RACE reads through MiXCR, listing each CDR3 protein once. The table shows about 110,000 distinct CDR3 sequences, with about a tenth occurring only once. Trimming pared 1 base from V and 11 bases from J, leaving 20 bases between. Germline assignment: CDR1 SGHAT and CDR2 FQNNGV. This CDR3 has 15 residues. The rearrangement joins TRBV11-2 to TRBJ1-1; D is uncertain. The sequence derives from a female donor with early-stage non-small cell lung cancer. This material consisted of PBMCs, taken at follow-up. The CDR3 bases are TGTGCCAGCAGCTTAGCCCGAGGCAACTTAGATGCGGCTTTCTTT. Translation: CASSLARGNLDAAFF.